Below are 13 T cell receptor beta chains sequenced from a single sample in a study of blood T cell repertoires in COVID-19 (dated by TCRdb to 2018 to 2021). The library relied on the immunoSEQ multiplex PCR assay. TCRdb provides this immuneACCESS table in a form limited to in-frame rearrangements. Some clones are lacking; in checked studies, under half of them reflect an unresolved V gene, and why the rest are absent is not known. The sample table records approximately 240,000 clones; 80% to 85% of these occur just once. Clones ranked in the top ten supply 5% to 6.5% of the sample. Sequencing was carried out using peripheral blood. These TCRs come from a woman between 55 and 75 years old who had recovered from COVID-19.

V usage is TRBV7-2 and J usage is TRBJ1-3; D is undetermined. V lost 5 bases, J lost 0 bases, and 14 bases lay in between. The CDR3 loop spans 16 amino acids. CDR1 and CDR2 from the germline V gene are SGHTA and FQGNSA. The CDR3: CASSVPRGSSGNTIYF. The DNA for the CDR3 is TGTGCCAGCAGCGTACCGCGGGGTAGCTCTGGAAACACCATATATTTT.

CDR3 nucleotides: TGTGCCAGCAGTCATGGGGAGGGCGAGCAGTACTTC. It encodes CASSHGEGEQYF. The chain couples TRBV27 to TRBJ2-7; 7 bases are a match to TRBD2. The germline V gene encodes CDR1 MNHEY and CDR2 SMNVEV (reference sequence). This CDR3 has 12 residues. V lost 5 bases, J lost 6 bases, and 4 bases stayed unmatched.

J is TRBJ2-3 and V is TRBV5-6; D is unresolved. The CDR3 runs 16 residues. Germline V gene sequence: CDR1 SGHDT, CDR2 YYEEEE. With 0 bases removed from V and 2 bases from J, the gap between germline ends came to 13 bases. The CDR3 sequence is CASSLAMAAPTDTQYF. DNA for the CDR3: TGTGCCAGCAGCTTGGCAATGGCGGCCCCCACAGATACGCAGTATTTT.

The chain uses TRBV5-5 and TRBJ2-2; D is ambiguous. Germline lookup yields CDR1 SGHKS and CDR2 YYEKEE (reference sequence). The CDR3 runs 13 residues. V shed 3 bases and J shed 7 bases, with 10 bases lying between them. CDR3 bases: TGTGCCAGCAGCTGGGCTTCCGACGGGGAGCTGTTTTTT. It encodes CASSWASDGELFF.

This clone was picked up one time. This chain uses TRBV6-5 with TRBJ2-7; D perhaps matches TRBD2 (5 bases). The V and J ends lost 6 bases and 5 bases respectively, with 14 bases between them. The CDR3 totals 13 residues. The V gene's germline CDR1 is MNHEY and CDR2 SVGAGI. CDR3 coding DNA: TGTGCCAGCAGGGTGTCTAGCAAAAACGAGCAGTACTTC. This translates into CASRVSSKNEQYF.

The chain uses TRBV27 and TRBJ1-2; tentatively, D is TRBD1 (6 bases). Germline V gene data show CDR1 as MNHEY and CDR2 as SMNVEV (reference sequence). V lost 7 bases, J lost 8 bases, and 20 bases lay in between. This CDR3 is built from 14 residues. The CDR3 loop reads CASTVSGGAGGYTF. In nucleotides, the CDR3 is TGTGCCAGCACAGTTTCCGGGGGGGCTGGCGGCTACACCTTC.

V and J are TRBV4-1 and TRBJ2-3, with 8 bases identical to TRBD1. Per the germline V gene, CDR1 is MGHRA and CDR2 is YSYEKL. The CDR3 loop spans 17 amino acids. Trimming at V came to 2 bases and at J to 3 bases, leaving 10 bases not matched to a gene. This chain's CDR3 is CASSQSPGQGRTDTQYF. CDR3 DNA: TGCGCCAGCAGCCAATCACCCGGACAGGGTCGAACAGATACGCAGTATTTT.

This clone has only a few counts. The chain couples TRBV11-2 to TRBJ1-6; D remains unclear. This CDR3 has 15 residues. Trimming shortened V by 1 base and J by 6 bases, and 10 bases separated the two germline ends. Germline CDR1 SGHAT, CDR2 FQNNGV. CDR3 in amino acids: CASSLGWSLNSPLHF. The CDR3 nucleotides are TGTGCCAGCAGCTTAGGGTGGAGCCTTAATTCACCCCTCCACTTT.

The chain recombines TRBV5-6 with TRBJ2-7; 12 nucleotides match TRBD1. In germline, CDR1 is SGHDT, CDR2 YYEEEE. This CDR3 comprises 15 residues. Trimming cost V 0 bases and J 6 bases; bases outside gene matches: 4. The CDR3 here is CASSLVLGQGAEQYF. DNA of the CDR3: TGTGCCAGCAGCTTGGTCTTGGGACAGGGGGCCGAGCAGTACTTC.

The chain joins TRBV6-5 to TRBJ1-6; D is uncertain. The V and J ends lost 6 bases and 4 bases respectively, with 10 bases between them. CDR3 length equals 14 residues. Looked up from germline, CDR1 is MNHEY and CDR2 is SVGAGI. CDR3 coding DNA: TGTGCCAGCAGCATACGGGGATATAATTCACCCCTCCACTTT. Residues: CASSIRGYNSPLHF.

The chain couples TRBV29-1 to TRBJ1-2; TRBD1 agrees at 7 bases. The CDR3 is 13 residues long. From germline, CDR1 is SQVTM and CDR2 ANQGSEA. V was pared by 6 bases and J by 0 bases, with 4 bases of the junction left unmatched. CDR3 sequence reads: CSVRQGSNYGYTF. The CDR3 coding sequence is TGCAGCGTACGACAGGGTTCTAACTATGGCTACACCTTC.

The J gene is TRBJ1-2, the V gene TRBV11-2, with D maybe TRBD1 (5 bases). Trimming removed 5 bases at V and 5 bases at J, with 9 bases between. Germline V gene sequence: CDR1 SGHAT, CDR2 FQNNGV. The CDR3 runs 12 residues. CDR3 in DNA: TGTGCCAGCAGCGCCGGGGGGTATGGCTACACCTTC. It is translated as CASSAGGYGYTF.

This clone was observed at least ten times. The V and J genes are TRBV12-3 or TRBV12-4 and TRBJ2-3; no clear D. Trimming removed 2 bases from V and 5 bases from J, with 2 bases in between. This CDR3 is 11 amino acids long. CDR3 in DNA: TGTGCCAGCAGTTTACAAGATACGCAGTATTTT. Its protein product is CASSLQDTQYF.